Each of the 8 T cell receptor beta chains below was sequenced from the same sample in a study of cytomegalovirus exposure and HLA in healthy donors. The PCR employed 60 Vbeta primers together with 13 Jbeta primers. Sequenced by immunoSEQ multiplex PCR; TCRdb stores in-frame clones only, minus some. The repertoire holds about 190,000 clones, around 85% seen once, with about 1.8% in the top ten. Input material: PBMCs. The receptors derive from a man aged 18 to 29 in good health and CMV-seronegative.

This rearrangement joins TRBV7-6 to TRBJ2-2, with D perhaps TRBD2 (5 bases). The V gene lost 6 bases and the J gene lost 4 bases, with 15 bases spanning the gap. CDR1 is SGHVS, CDR2 FNYEAQ, per germline. The CDR3 runs to 15 residues. CDR3 DNA: TGTGCCAGCAGTGGGAGAGGGCCGAGCACCGGGGAGCTGTTTTTT. Amino acids: CASSGRGPSTGELFF.

The gene calls are TRBV6-6 and TRBJ1-1; D is ambiguous. V was clipped by 4 bases and J by 5 bases, with 11 bases between them. CDR1 and CDR2 from the germline V gene are MNHNY and SVGAGI (reference sequence). The CDR3 runs to 13 residues. The CDR3 loop reads CASSFEVGTEAFF. The CDR3 coding sequence is TGTGCCAGCAGTTTTGAGGTAGGAACTGAAGCTTTCTTT.

The chain couples TRBV2 to TRBJ2-5; 7 nucleotides agree with TRBD1. This CDR3 is built from 14 residues. V dropped 4 bases and J dropped 4; count of bases not matched to a gene: 6. Germline V gives CDR1 SNHLY, CDR2 FYNNEI. The CDR3 loop is CASSAPTGTETQYF. The DNA of the CDR3 is TGTGCCAGCAGTGCCCCGACAGGGACAGAGACCCAGTACTTC.

The chain uses TRBV5-6 and TRBJ2-5; the match to TRBD2 covers 9 bases. The length of the CDR3 is 16 residues. The trim removed 2 bases at V and 4 bases at J, leaving 9 bases unmatched. Per the germline V gene, CDR1 is SGHDT and CDR2 is YYEEEE. The CDR3 spells CASSFKTSGTPETQYF. CDR3 bases: TGTGCCAGCAGCTTTAAGACTAGCGGAACCCCAGAGACCCAGTACTTC.

The chain couples TRBV7-6 to TRBJ2-1; 10 nucleotides align to TRBD2. Germline V gene lookup returns CDR1 SGHVS and CDR2 FNYEAQ. This CDR3 is 20 amino acids long. With 3 bases clipped from V and 0 bases from J, the junction kept 14 bases outside the gene matches. CDR3 in amino acids: CASSFYGASGRSPSYNEQFF. The CDR3 DNA sequence: TGTGCCAGCAGCTTTTACGGCGCTAGCGGGAGATCCCCCTCCTACAATGAGCAGTTCTTC.

V is TRBV2 and J is TRBJ2-3, with 10 bases aligning to TRBD1. V trimming: 5 bases; J trimming: 2 bases; junction bases outside the gene matches: 4. The CDR3 is 15 residues long. Germline CDR1 SNHLY, CDR2 FYNNEI. The CDR3 DNA is TGTGCCAGCAGTCGCGGGACAGGGGCCACAGATACGCAGTATTTT. This gives the protein CASSRGTGATDTQYF.

The chain links TRBV11-2 to TRBJ1-6; D remains ambiguous. Trimming took 0 bases from V and 7 from J, leaving 10 bases between them. CDR3 length equals 15 residues. Germline V gene sequence: CDR1 SGHAT, CDR2 FQNNGV. This chain's CDR3 is CASSLEGGGNSPLHF. The CDR3 DNA reads as TGTGCCAGCAGCTTAGAGGGTGGAGGAAATTCACCCCTCCACTTT.

The rearrangement joins TRBV6-5 to TRBJ2-7, with 8 bases identical to TRBD2. The length of the CDR3 is 15 residues. Germline V lookup: CDR1 MNHEY, CDR2 SVGAGI. Losses at the gene ends were 6 bases for V and 4 bases for J; bases not matched to a gene: 11. The CDR3 loop is CASSYTWRGAYEQYF. The CDR3 region has the DNA TGTGCCAGCAGCTACACCTGGCGGGGGGCATACGAGCAGTACTTC.